This T cell receptor beta chain originates from a study of Tregs in tolerant kidney transplant recipients. At the level of the study: Recipients received nonmyeloablative bone marrow transplants from related graft donors, with transient mixed chimerism. Overall study results and limits: This study did not directly address biological reproducibility.

Unstimulated Tregs (CD4+CD25+CD127-) and CD4+CD25- non-Tregs were sorted from PBMCs. On this clone itself: Its antigen is not known.

Generated by immunoSEQ multiplex PCR, the TCRdb table keeps only in-frame clones and is missing some. The sample lists 50,000 to 85,000 clones; around nine tenths were seen once. The CDR3 runs 11 residues. V shed 2 bases and J shed 6 bases, with 5 bases lying between them. Germline lookup yields CDR1 WSHSY and CDR2 SAAADI. The sequence was collected from a human donor who received a combined kidney and bone marrow transplant. This chain links TRBV10-2 with TRBJ2-7; D gene uncertain. Sequences were derived from CD8+ T cells from blood, sampled before the transplant. The CDR3 spells CASSETSEQYF. In nucleotides, the CDR3 is TGCGCCAGCAGTGAGACGAGCGAGCAGTACTTC.